The 4 T cell receptor beta chains below were found in one sample sequenced in a study of cytomegalovirus exposure and HLA in healthy donors. TCRdb keeps only in-frame clones here, not all; method: immunoSEQ multiplex PCR. The data hold around 200,000 clones, with 80% to 85% observed a single time. Input material: PBMCs. The receptor set was obtained from a woman between 18 and 29 years old in good health and CMV-seropositive.

V and J are TRBV7-2 and TRBJ2-3; no clear D gene. CDR1 and CDR2 (germline): SGHTA, FQGNSA. Trimming left V 1 base short and J 8 bases short, with 7 bases between. CDR3 size: 12 residues. The CDR3 protein is CASSLVRGTQYF. Here the CDR3 DNA reads TGTGCCAGCAGCTTAGTCAGAGGTACGCAGTATTTT. Together with reference TRBV7-2 and TRBJ2-3, the CDR3 gives the full variable domain: GAGVSQSPSNKVTEKGKDVELRCDPISGHTALYWYRQSLGQGLEFLIYFQGNSAPDKSGLPSDRFSAERTGGSVSTLTIQRTQQEDSAVYLCASSLVRGTQYFGPGTRLTVL.

This chain joins TRBV10-2 and TRBJ1-2; D uncertain. Trimming removed 1 base from V and 8 bases from J, with 14 bases in between. Per germline, CDR1 WSHSY and CDR2 SAAADI. The CDR3 contains 14 residues. In DNA form, the CDR3 reads TGCGCCAGCAGTGAGTTGCGGCTTCAATCCGGCTACACCTTC. Protein product: CASSELRLQSGYTF.

J is TRBJ2-7 and V is TRBV7-7; weak D call: TRBD1 (6 bases). The CDR3 has 14 residues. Trimming cost V 5 bases and J 4 bases, with 15 bases left between them. Germline CDR1 reads SSHAT; CDR2 reads FNYEAQ (reference sequence). CDR3 in DNA: TGTGCCAGCAGCGTAGGAGCAGGGGAGTACGAGCAGTACTTC. Residues: CASSVGAGEYEQYF. Using reference TRBV7-7 and TRBJ2-7 for the parts outside the CDR3, the full variable domain is GAGVSQSPRYKVTKRGQDVTLRCDPISSHATLYWYQQALGQGPEFLTYFNYEAQPDKSGLPSDRFSAERPEGSISTLTIQRTEQRDSAMYRCASSVGAGEYEQYFGPGTRLTVT.

The chain links TRBV27 to TRBJ2-5; TRBD2 agrees at 13 bases. V lost 6 bases and J lost 7; bases outside the gene matches: 8. The CDR3 totals 15 residues. Germline CDR1 is MNHEY and CDR2 is SMNVEV (reference sequence). CDR3 region: CASSTTSGGTGTQYF. CDR3 DNA: TGTGCCAGCAGCACGACTAGCGGGGGGACGGGGACCCAGTACTTC.